This entry concerns a single T cell receptor (beta chain). The record originates from a study of T cells in Graves' hyperthyroidism and ophthalmopathy. This CDR3 is 14 amino acids long. V shed 3 bases and J shed 5 bases, with 14 bases lying between them. CDR1 and CDR2 from the germline V gene are SGHRS and YFSETQ. Clinicians diagnosed patients from clinical symptoms, serum thyroxine and TRAb, thyroid ultrasound and orbital computed tomography. Regions amplified from RNA transcripts were the TCR beta CDR3 regions. TCR CDR3 regions were first amplified by RT-PCR with HTBI primers. From the multiplex PCR reads, TCRdb called clonotypes with MiXCR, one entry per CDR3 protein. The profile shows roughly 630,000 distinct CDR3 sequences, about 15% of them singletons.

The specimen was blood. This chain uses TRBV5-1 with TRBJ2-5; D may be TRBD1 (5 bases). This receptor was identified in a woman between 25 and 40 years old with Graves' hyperthyroidism. The CDR3 sequence: CASSSPTVVETQYF. In nucleotides, the CDR3 is TGCGCCAGCAGCTCGCCGACAGTAGTGGAGACCCAGTACTTC.